This T cell receptor (beta chain) emerged from a study of T cell changes during pregnancy in multiple sclerosis. Profiled with immunoSEQ multiplex PCR; TCRdb holds only in-frame clones, not every one. The sample has approximately 31,000 clones; 85% to 95% are singletons. Germline loops: CDR1 MGHRA, CDR2 YSYEKL. There are 15 residues in the CDR3. Trimming removed 1 base at V and 2 bases at J, with 10 bases between. Specimen: CD4+ T cells from peripheral blood mononuclear cells, collected in the second trimester of pregnancy. The TCR comes from a female donor with multiple sclerosis, enrolled in a pregnancy study. The chain employs TRBV4-1 and TRBJ2-3; D perhaps matches TRBD2 (6 bases). CDR3 in DNA: TGCGCCAGCAGCCAAGGGCCTAGCGACACAGATACGCAGTATTTT. Translated, it gives CASSQGPSDTDTQYF.